This is a list of T cell receptor beta chains from one sample in a study of blood T cell repertoires in COVID-19. Here immunoSEQ multiplex PCR was the method, and the copy in TCRdb shows in-frame clones only, minus some. Of roughly 460,000 clones in the sample, over 85% were seen once. The sequencing sample was made of peripheral blood. All receptors come from a man aged 18 to 30 with COVID-19, enrolled during active disease. CDR3s include the opening cysteine and the closing phenylalanine or tryptophan. The D gene is left open where the match is weak. Size values are once, few and many counts, or a class for expanded clones, and some rows have none.

TRBV27	.	TRBJ1-5	.	CASSHYPLQGNQPQHF	TGTGCCAGCAGCCACTACCCCTTACAGGGAAATCAGCCCCAGCATTTT
TRBV3-1/TRBV3-2	.	TRBJ2-7	.	CASSQLQSSYEQYF	TGTGCCAGCAGCCAGTTACAGAGCTCCTACGAGCAGTACTTC
TRBV5-1	.	TRBJ2-7	TRBD2	CASSLVVSSGSSRYF	TGCGCCAGCAGCTTGGTGGTTAGTAGCGGGAGTTCTAGGTACTTC
TRBV2	.	TRBJ1-5	TRBD1	CASSRTGELQPQHF	TGTGCCAGCAGTCGGACAGGGGAATTACAGCCCCAGCATTTT
TRBV6-2/TRBV6-3	.	TRBJ2-2	.	CASSPDSHSVNTGELFF	TGTGCCAGCAGCCCTGACAGTCACTCGGTGAACACCGGGGAGCTGTTTTTT
TRBV5-1	.	TRBJ2-7	TRBD1	CASSLQTGGSYEQYF	TGCGCCAGCAGCTTACAGACAGGGGGCTCCTACGAGCAGTACTTC
TRBV15	.	TRBJ2-4	TRBD2	CATSKLSGSAKNIQYF	TGTGCCACCAGCAAACTAAGCGGGAGTGCCAAAAACATTCAGTACTTC
TRBV5-8	.	TRBJ2-1	.	CASSLEPAVYNEQFF	TGTGCCAGCAGCTTGGAGCCAGCGGTGTACAATGAGCAGTTCTTC
TRBV6-5	.	TRBJ2-3	TRBD1	CASKARGRGTDTQYF	TGTGCCAGCAAGGCCAGGGGGCGCGGCACAGATACGCAGTATTTT
TRBV24-1	.	TRBJ2-1	TRBD2	CATSDPRTSERNEQFF	TGTGCCACCAGTGATCCCCGGACTAGCGAACGCAATGAGCAGTTCTTC
TRBV13	.	TRBJ2-3	TRBD2	CASSLDTRLAGVGVADTQYF	TGTGCCAGCAGCTTAGACACAAGGCTAGCGGGGGTCGGGGTTGCGGATACGCAGTATTTT
TRBV6-5	once	TRBJ2-3	TRBD1	CASTLGGSDTQYF	TGTGCCAGCACCCTAGGGGGCTCAGATACGCAGTATTTT
TRBV7-9	.	TRBJ2-3	.	CASSLGQRADTQYF	TGTGCCAGCAGCTTGGGCCAGAGAGCAGATACGCAGTATTTT
TRBV23-1	.	TRBJ2-7	.	CASSQGASYEQYF	TGCGCCAGCAGTCAGGGGGCCTCCTACGAGCAGTACTTC
TRBV2	.	TRBJ2-7	.	CASSGSSPSYEQYF	TGTGCCAGCAGTGGTAGTAGCCCCTCCTACGAGCAGTACTTC
TRBV9	.	TRBJ2-2	TRBD1	CASSVLGTGENTGELFF	TGTGCCAGCAGCGTATTAGGGACAGGGGAGAACACCGGGGAGCTGTTTTTT
TRBV30	.	TRBJ2-3	.	CAWSQTGISTDTQYF	TGTGCCTGGAGCCAAACAGGGATTAGCACAGATACGCAGTATTTT
TRBV5-1	.	TRBJ2-2	.	CASSLWGGPGGELFF	TGCGCCAGCAGCTTGTGGGGGGGCCCTGGCGGGGAGCTGTTTTTT
TRBV11-2	.	TRBJ2-7	.	CASSWSQGSHEQYF	TGTGCCAGCAGCTGGAGCCAGGGTTCCCACGAGCAGTACTTC
TRBV2	once	TRBJ2-5	.	CASSGDREETQYF	TGTGCCAGCAGTGGCGACAGAGAAGAGACCCAGTACTTC
TRBV6-5	.	TRBJ1-2	.	CASSYSAGADYGYTF	TGTGCCAGCAGTTACTCTGCAGGTGCCGACTATGGCTACACCTTC
TRBV6-6	.	TRBJ2-5	TRBD1	CASSDLDRAETQYF	TGTGCCAGCAGCGACCTTGACAGGGCAGAGACCCAGTACTTC
TRBV2	.	TRBJ2-1	TRBD1	CASSDSRDSKQFF	TGTGCCAGCAGTGATTCTCGGGACAGCAAGCAGTTCTTC
TRBV7-8	.	TRBJ2-5	.	CASSLGPQETQYF	TGTGCCAGCAGCTTAGGGCCCCAAGAGACCCAGTACTTC
TRBV2	.	TRBJ2-1	TRBD1	CASSRGTVYNEQFF	TGTGCCAGCTCCCGTGGGACAGTCTACAATGAGCAGTTCTTC
TRBV29-1	once	TRBJ1-2	TRBD1	CSVWTGSYGYTF	TGCAGCGTTTGGACAGGGTCATATGGCTACACCTTC
TRBV6-5	.	TRBJ2-5	TRBD1	CASKRSDRGFQYF	TGTGCCAGCAAGCGGTCCGACAGGGGTTTCCAGTACTTC
TRBV4-2	.	TRBJ2-2	TRBD2	CASSQGTSGIAGELFF	TGTGCCAGCAGCCAAGGGACTAGCGGGATCGCCGGGGAGCTGTTTTTT
TRBV6-1	.	TRBJ2-3	TRBD2	CASSETSGVGGDTQYF	TGTGCCAGCAGTGAGACGAGCGGGGTCGGGGGAGATACGCAGTATTTT
TRBV24-1	few	TRBJ2-3	TRBD2	CATRAGLAGADTQYF	TGTGCCACCAGAGCGGGACTAGCGGGAGCAGATACGCAGTATTTT
TRBV29-1	.	TRBJ2-2	TRBD2	CSVVTGTSGSNTGELFF	TGCAGCGTCGTCACCGGGACTAGCGGCTCGAACACCGGGGAGCTGTTTTTT
TRBV27	.	TRBJ1-2	.	CASSPAGVSSGYTF	TGTGCCAGCAGTCCGGCAGGGGTCTCGAGTGGCTACACCTTC
TRBV5-1	.	TRBJ2-1	.	CASSQQSQDNEQFF	TGCGCCAGCAGCCAACAATCACAGGACAATGAGCAGTTCTTC
TRBV28	.	TRBJ1-1	TRBD1	CASRPGTGQTYAFF	TGTGCCAGCAGGCCTGGGACAGGGCAAACTTATGCTTTCTTT
TRBV11-2	.	TRBJ1-2	TRBD1	CASSFSGTGGDGYTF	TGTGCCAGCAGCTTTTCCGGGACAGGGGGCGATGGCTACACCTTC